A single sample is the source of the 29 T cell receptor beta chains below, sequenced in a study of response to subunit inactivated influenza vaccine. TCRdb ran MiXCR on the RT-PCR reads and lists one entry per CDR3 protein. The table lists hundreds of thousands of distinct CDR3 sequences, about 10% of them singletons. The starting material was PBMCs from blood, obtained on the day of vaccination. These receptors were obtained from a middle-aged man who received an inactivated influenza vaccine.

Of note for this clonotype: The junction does not match germline at one end; this may be a read error. The chain employs TRBV4-3 and TRBJ1-1; TRBD1 is a possible D gene (5 bases). Germline-derived CDR1 and CDR2 are LGHNA and YSLEER. This CDR3 is 14 amino acids long. In DNA, the CDR3 is TGCGCTAGCAGCGAGGAGGGAAGGGGAACTGAAGCTTACTTT. Amino acid sequence: CASSEEGRGTEAYF.

The chain combines TRBV5-1 with TRBJ2-1, with no clear D. Trimming cost V 1 base and J 5 bases, with 7 bases left between them. Looked up from germline, CDR1 is SGHRS and CDR2 is YFSETQ. CDR3 length equals 13 residues. The CDR3 protein is CASSLQVNNEQFF. CDR3 coding DNA: TGCGCCAGCAGCTTGCAGGTTAACAATGAGCAGTTCTTC.

The J gene is TRBJ2-3, the V gene TRBV18, with D uncertain. V lost 0 bases and J lost 2, with 6 bases in between. Germline CDR1 reads KGHSH; CDR2 reads LQKENI. This CDR3 has 14 amino acids. CDR3 sequence: CASSPPVNTDTQYF. CDR3 nucleotides: TGTGCCAGCTCACCACCGGTCAACACAGATACGCAGTATTTT.

There are many counts of this clonotype. V is TRBV7-6 and J is TRBJ1-6; perhaps TRBD1 as D (5 bases). Germline assignment: CDR1 SGHVS and CDR2 FNYEAQ. The V and J ends lost 1 base and 6 bases respectively, with 10 bases between them. CDR3 length: 15 amino acids. The CDR3 spells CASSLGAGSNSPLHF. The CDR3 coding sequence is TGTGCCAGCAGCTTAGGGGCAGGGAGTAATTCACCCCTCCACTTT. Supplemented by reference TRBV7-6 and TRBJ1-6, the full variable domain reads GAGVSQSPRYKVTKRGQDVALRCDPISGHVSLYWYRQALGQGPEFLTYFNYEAQQDKSGLPNDRFSAERPEGSISTLTIQRTEQRDSAMYRCASSLGAGSNSPLHFGNGTRLTVT.

This clonotype came up a few times. The chain recombines TRBV7-6 with TRBJ2-7, with D maybe TRBD1 (6 bases). Germline-derived CDR1 and CDR2 are SGHVS and FNYEAQ. The CDR3 covers 17 residues. V shed 0 bases and J shed 7 bases, with 22 bases lying between them. CDR3 sequence (DNA): TGTGCCAGCAGCTTAGCGTTCACAGGGAGTTCCTTACGGGAGCAGTACTTC. Its translation: CASSLAFTGSSLREQYF.

This clonotype was seen a handful of times. The chain employs TRBV27 and TRBJ1-2; D unresolved. Trimming cost V 1 base and J 8 bases, with 11 bases left between them. Per the germline V gene, CDR1 is MNHEY and CDR2 is SMNVEV (reference sequence). CDR3 length equals 13 residues. The CDR3 bases are TGTGCCAGCAGTTTATACCCCTATAGGGGCTACACCTTC. Translated: CASSLYPYRGYTF.

This clonotype was recorded many times. This CDR3 reads CASSYLATLYNEQFF. CDR3 DNA: TGTGCCAGCAGTTACCTAGCGACGTTATACAATGAGCAGTTCTTC. The V call is TRBV6-5, the J call TRBJ2-1; maybe TRBD2 (6 bases). Germline-derived CDR1 and CDR2 are MNHEY and SVGAGI. CDR3 length: 15 residues. Between the trimmed V and J ends, which lost 2 bases and 4 bases, there was a span of 12 bases.

This chain connects TRBV20-1 to TRBJ2-3; tentatively, D is TRBD1 (6 bases). Trimming cost V 1 base and J 5 bases, with 13 bases left between them. The CDR3 runs 14 residues. The germline V gene has CDR1 DFQATT and CDR2 SNEGSKA (reference sequence). The CDR3 nucleotides read TGCAGTGCTAGAGTTTCAGGGGCCGGAGATACGCAGTATTTT. This sequence encodes CSARVSGAGDTQYF.

There are many counts of this clonotype. For the CDR3, the DNA is TGTGCCAGCTCCCGGGTTCTAAAAGACAATTCACCCCTCCACTTT. Protein: CASSRVLKDNSPLHF. This chain joins TRBV18 and TRBJ1-6; D unresolved. The CDR3 is 15 amino acids. CDR1 KGHSH and CDR2 LQKENI come from the germline V gene. With 6 bases removed from V and 7 bases from J, the gap between germline ends came to 16 bases.

This clonotype was detected a few times. This rearrangement joins TRBV12-3 or TRBV12-4 to TRBJ1-2; D is perhaps TRBD1 (5 bases). Trimming removed 2 bases from V and 1 base from J, with 11 bases in between. The CDR3 loop spans 15 amino acids. The CDR3 loop is CASSLKGRGNYGYTF. The CDR3 DNA reads as TGTGCCAGCAGTTTAAAGGGTAGGGGTAACTATGGCTACACCTTC.

This clonotype was found many times. The genes are TRBV10-3 and TRBJ2-7; weak D call: TRBD1 (6 bases). Trimming pared 6 bases from V and 6 bases from J, leaving 15 bases between. Germline CDR1 and CDR2: ENHRY and SYGVKD. The CDR3 length is 13 residues. The CDR3 DNA follows: TGTGCCATCAGACTAAATGGGGGCAGCGAGCAGTACTTC. Its protein product is CAIRLNGGSEQYF.

This chain joins TRBV20-1 and TRBJ1-1, with D perhaps TRBD1 (5 bases). The CDR3 runs to 15 residues. Trimming stripped 6 bases from V and 1 base from J, with 18 bases between. Germline-derived CDR1 and CDR2 are DFQATT and SNEGSKA (reference sequence). CDR3 amino acids: CSAPEQGRGNTEAFF. The CDR3 DNA follows: TGCAGTGCACCCGAGCAGGGACGAGGGAACACTGAAGCTTTCTTT.

This clonotype was detected a few times. The chain links TRBV14 to TRBJ1-1, with TRBD1 as a possible D gene (6 bases). The length of the CDR3 is 16 residues. Germline lookup yields CDR1 SGHDN and CDR2 FVKESK. The V gene lost 2 bases and the J gene lost 3 bases, with 16 bases spanning the gap. CDR3 loop: CASSQRGGASYTEAFF. The CDR3 nucleotides read TGTGCCAGCAGCCAACGGGGGGGCGCATCGTACACTGAAGCTTTCTTT.

This clonotype was counted at least ten times. V usage is TRBV3-1 and J usage is TRBJ2-7; D unclear. This CDR3 spans 15 amino acids. The germline gives CDR1 LGHDT, CDR2 YNNKEL (reference sequence). V dropped 2 bases and J dropped 3 bases, with 14 bases sitting between them. The CDR3 DNA follows: TGTGCCAGCAGCCAACAAGGAGTGACGGGCTACGAGCAGTACTTC. It translates to CASSQQGVTGYEQYF.

This clonotype occurred many times. The chain carries TRBV7-2 and TRBJ2-4, with 7 bases fitting TRBD2. V shed 5 bases, J shed 7 bases, and the junction held 8 bases outside the gene matches. The germline V gene encodes CDR1 SGHTA and CDR2 FQGNSA. CDR3 length equals 14 residues. The DNA of the CDR3 is TGTGCCAGCAGCCCCGGCGGGGGAAGTAACATTCAGTACTTC. This encodes CASSPGGGSNIQYF.

The genes are TRBV27 and TRBJ1-1; D remains unclear. The CDR3 loop spans 14 amino acids. Trimming took 8 bases from V and 4 from J, leaving 17 bases between them. Germline V gene data show CDR1 as MNHEY and CDR2 as SMNVEV (reference sequence). CDR3 loop: CASRETPWSTEAFF. In DNA, the CDR3 is TGTGCCAGCCGCGAAACTCCCTGGAGCACTGAAGCTTTCTTT.

Regarding this clonotype: Sequence at one end of the junction differs from germline and may be a read error. This chain uses TRBV7-2 with TRBJ2-1; TRBD1 matches at 8 bases. The CDR3 sequence is 17 residues long. CDR1 is SGHTA, CDR2 FQGNSA, per germline. CDR3 sequence (DNA): TGTGGCAGCAGCTTAGGGCAAGGACAGGGCTCCTACAATGAGCAGTTCTTC. Protein: CGSSLGQGQGSYNEQFF.

This clonotype has at least ten counts. This chain links TRBV12-3 or TRBV12-4 with TRBJ1-5; D not certain. With 2 bases removed from V and 6 bases from J, the gap between germline ends came to 11 bases. This CDR3 has 14 amino acids. The CDR3 loop reads CASSLSRIGQPQHF. CDR3 nucleotides: TGTGCCAGCAGTTTAAGTAGGATCGGTCAGCCCCAGCATTTT.

This clonotype showed up just a few times. The V gene is TRBV6-1, the J gene TRBJ2-7, with a tentative D call TRBD2 (6 bases). CDR1 and CDR2 (germline): MNHNS, SASEGT. The V and J ends lost 7 bases and 2 bases respectively, with 12 bases between them. The length of the CDR3 is 13 residues. Here the CDR3 reads CASTGTSPYEQYF. For the CDR3, the DNA is TGTGCCAGCACCGGGACTTCCCCCTACGAGCAGTACTTC.

This chain links TRBV12-3 or TRBV12-4 with TRBJ1-6; D is uncertain. V was pared by 6 bases and J by 9 bases, with 15 bases between. The CDR3 is 14 residues long. The CDR3: CASSLRGVGSPLHF. The CDR3 nucleotides are TGTGCCAGCAGCCTCCGGGGAGTTGGTTCACCCCTCCACTTT.

This clonotype was detected only a few times. The chain links TRBV4-1 to TRBJ2-1; D is possibly TRBD1 (5 bases). The germline V gene encodes CDR1 MGHRA and CDR2 YSYEKL. The V and J ends lost 4 bases and 6 bases respectively, with 10 bases between them. CDR3 size: 13 residues. The CDR3 bases are TGCGCCAGCAGCCCCACAGGTATCAATGAGCAGTTCTTC. Protein product: CASSPTGINEQFF.

The rearrangement uses TRBV6-6 and TRBJ2-1; weak D call: TRBD1 (5 bases). The germline V gene encodes CDR1 MNHNY and CDR2 SVGAGI (reference sequence). CDR3 length: 12 residues. V lost 2 bases and J lost 9, with 8 bases in between. CDR3 sequence reads: CASSYNRFEQFF. The CDR3 DNA is TGTGCCAGCAGTTACAACAGGTTTGAGCAGTTCTTC.

This clonotype has at least ten counts. The V and J genes are TRBV12-3 or TRBV12-4 and TRBJ2-2, with D perhaps TRBD2 (5 bases). This CDR3 is built from 16 residues. The V end lost 10 bases, the J end lost 6 bases, and 24 bases lay between the germline ends. This CDR3 is CATNELGSPSPGELFF. The DNA for the CDR3 is TGTGCCACCAATGAATTAGGGAGCCCGAGTCCCGGGGAGCTGTTTTTT.

This clonotype turned up a few times. The V gene is TRBV4-1, the J gene TRBJ2-3; no reliable D call. V shed 1 base and J shed 4 bases, with 12 bases lying between them. The CDR3 consists of 15 residues. CDR1 is MGHRA, CDR2 YSYEKL, per germline. Written as DNA, the CDR3 is TGCGCCAGCAGCCAAGGGGCAGGTGGGTCAGATACGCAGTATTTT. It codes for CASSQGAGGSDTQYF.

J is TRBJ1-2 and V is TRBV4-3, with a weak D call TRBD1 (5 bases). The CDR3 runs to 14 residues. V lost 0 bases, J lost 5 bases, and 10 bases lay in between. Germline CDR1 LGHNA, CDR2 YSLEER. The DNA for the CDR3 is TGCGCCAGCAGCCAAGATTCGGGGCCTTATGGCTACACCTTC. This sequence encodes CASSQDSGPYGYTF.

This clonotype was detected ten times or more. J is TRBJ2-3 and V is TRBV9, with 7 nucleotides matching TRBD2. The junction had 2 bases not matched to a gene; V was cut back by 0 bases and J by 1 base. Germline V gives CDR1 SGDLS, CDR2 YYNGEE. The CDR3 loop spans 15 amino acids. The CDR3 coding sequence is TGTGCCAGCAGCGTAGGCCGGGAGGGCACAGATACGCAGTATTTT. Translating gives CASSVGREGTDTQYF.

This clonotype came up a few times. The rearrangement joins TRBV9 to TRBJ2-5; perhaps TRBD2 as D (5 bases). Germline CDR1 and CDR2: SGDLS and YYNGEE. Trimming removed 0 bases from V and 2 bases from J, with 11 bases in between. CDR3 length: 15 residues. The CDR3 loop reads CASSVAGIVQETQYF. The CDR3 DNA sequence: TGTGCCAGCAGCGTAGCCGGGATTGTACAAGAGACCCAGTACTTC.

This clonotype was picked up many times. The junction and the germline gene differ at one end; a read error may be behind it. V usage is TRBV12-3 or TRBV12-4 and J usage is TRBJ1-6; 8 bases fit TRBD1. The CDR3 contains 14 residues. The CDR3 DNA sequence: TGTGCCAGCAGCTTAGGACAGGGAAATTCACCCCTCCACTTT. Translating it yields CASSLGQGNSPLHF.

In this sample, this clonotype turned up a few times. V and J are TRBV2 and TRBJ2-1; TRBD1 agrees at 11 bases. V gave up 6 bases and J gave up 4 bases; unmatched junction bases: 5. Germline V gene data show CDR1 as SNHLY and CDR2 as FYNNEI. The CDR3 covers 15 residues. The CDR3, as DNA: TGTGCCAGCAGCGCTGGGACAGGGGGGTACAATGAGCAGTTCTTC. Encoded protein: CASSAGTGGYNEQFF.